What follows is one TCR beta chain and its context. The data were taken from a study of blood T cell repertoires in COVID-19. Participant-reported clinical history was the basis for cohort assignment. Study processing details: Using reference gene primer amplification, nucleated cell counts were estimated. The assay was immunoSEQ multiplex PCR, and TCRdb's table has in-frame clones only and misses some. The V and J calls and clone size were taken over from that table, and D and trimming were inferred from the DNA. The sample includes 150,000 to 200,000 clones, 70% to 90% of them seen just once. CDR1 and CDR2 (germline): SGHTA, FQGTGA. Losses at the gene ends were 5 bases for V and 3 bases for J; bases not matched to a gene: 6. The CDR3 runs to 16 residues.

This clonotype originated in a woman aged 18-29 years who had recovered from COVID-19. The J gene is TRBJ2-3, the V gene TRBV7-3; 12 bases line up with TRBD2. Sequencing was performed on PBMCs or T cells enriched from blood (not recorded which). The CDR3 sequence is CASSLNGLAGTDTQYF. CDR3 bases: TGTGCCAGCAGCCTGAACGGACTAGCGGGAACAGATACGCAGTATTTT.